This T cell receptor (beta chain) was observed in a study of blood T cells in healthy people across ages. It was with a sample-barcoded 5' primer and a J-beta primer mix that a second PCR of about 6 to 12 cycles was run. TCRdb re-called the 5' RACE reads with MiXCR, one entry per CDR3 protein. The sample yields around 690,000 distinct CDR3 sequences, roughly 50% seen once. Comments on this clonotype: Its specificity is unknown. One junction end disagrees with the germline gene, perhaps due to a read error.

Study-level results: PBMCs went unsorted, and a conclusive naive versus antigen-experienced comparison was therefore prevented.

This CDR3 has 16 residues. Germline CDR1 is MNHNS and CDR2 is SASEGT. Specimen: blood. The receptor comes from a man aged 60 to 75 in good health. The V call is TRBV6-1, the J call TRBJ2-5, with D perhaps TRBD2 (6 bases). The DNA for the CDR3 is TGTGCCAGCAGTGAATTACCGTCAGGGACGGGGGAGACCCGGTACTTC. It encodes CASSELPSGTGETRYF.